Below, 24 T cell receptor beta chains from the same sample are listed, as sequenced in a study of a mutant IDH1 vaccine in newly diagnosed glioma. The table came from immunoSEQ multiplex PCR; TCRdb's copy has only in-frame clones and leaves some out. The table includes roughly 120,000 clones, roughly 75% detected once. This sample's time point: week 11, during vaccination. A single vaccine dose contained 300 ug of mutant IDH1 20-mer peptide, and topical imiquimod was used with it. Their antigen targets remain unknown. Sample: PBMCs, taken from a glioma patient whose treatment included an IDH1 peptide vaccine. The origin of the receptors is a man aged 35 to 55 with glioma.

The rearrangement joins TRBV10-3 to TRBJ2-6, with unresolved D. Looked up from germline, CDR1 is ENHRY and CDR2 is SYGVKD. CDR3 length equals 14 residues. V was clipped by 2 bases and J by 4 bases, with 6 bases between them. The CDR3 here is CAISESRGANVLTF. CDR3 in DNA: TGTGCCATCAGTGAGAGCAGGGGGGCCAACGTCCTGACTTTC.

This clone was detected a few times. The J gene is TRBJ1-1, the V gene TRBV4-1; D call uncertain. The V end lost 0 bases, the J end lost 10 bases, and 9 bases lay between the germline ends. There are 12 residues in the CDR3. Per germline, CDR1 MGHRA and CDR2 YSYEKL. The CDR3 coding sequence is TGCGCCAGCAGCCAAGATGACCGGGGAGCTTTCTTT. As protein: CASSQDDRGAFF.

The rearrangement joins TRBV7-2 to TRBJ1-2; TRBD1 agrees at 10 bases. After removal of 3 bases from V and 8 bases from J, the junction contained 9 bases not matched to a gene. CDR1 and CDR2 (germline): SGHTA, FQGNSA. The CDR3 extends over 15 amino acids. CDR3 sequence: CASSFRDRGVEGYTF. CDR3 in DNA: TGTGCCAGCAGCTTCCGGGACAGGGGAGTGGAGGGCTACACCTTC.

This chain's CDR3 is CASSVGVRGTEAFF. The CDR3 DNA follows: TGTGCCAGCAGCGTAGGTGTCAGGGGAACGGAAGCTTTCTTT. This chain links TRBV9 with TRBJ1-1; D may be TRBD1 (6 bases). Germline V gene data show CDR1 as SGDLS and CDR2 as YYNGEE. The CDR3 consists of 14 residues. Trimming stripped 0 bases from V and 8 bases from J, with 14 bases between.

This chain uses TRBV6-1 with TRBJ2-7, with D perhaps TRBD1 or TRBD2 (5 bases each). Germline V gives CDR1 MNHNS, CDR2 SASEGT. V dropped 2 bases and J dropped 2 bases, with 10 bases sitting between them. The CDR3 totals 14 residues. The CDR3 coding sequence is TGTGCCAGCAGTGAACGGGACCCGGCCTACGAGCAGTACTTC. This gives the protein CASSERDPAYEQYF.

This chain uses TRBV9 with TRBJ1-4, with TRBD1 as a possible D gene (5 bases). The V gene lost 1 base and the J gene lost 0 bases, with 10 bases spanning the gap. The CDR3 has 16 amino acids. Germline V gene data show CDR1 as SGDLS and CDR2 as YYNGEE. CDR3 sequence (DNA): TGTGCCAGCAGCGTACAGGGCATTGCAACTAATGAAAAACTGTTTTTT. Its translation: CASSVQGIATNEKLFF.

The genes are TRBV5-1 and TRBJ2-5, with 10 bases identical to TRBD1. The CDR3 length is 16 residues. From germline, CDR1 is SGHRS and CDR2 YFSETQ. The junction had 6 bases not matched to a gene; V was cut back by 2 bases and J by 2 bases. The CDR3 sequence: CASSLGTGVGQETQYF. The DNA for the CDR3 is TGCGCCAGCAGCTTAGGGACAGGGGTAGGACAAGAGACCCAGTACTTC.

The chain combines TRBV28 with TRBJ2-3, with D perhaps TRBD1 or TRBD2 (6 bases each). Looked up from germline, CDR1 is MDHEN and CDR2 is SYDVKM. The CDR3 loop spans 16 amino acids. Trimming took off 6 bases at V and 0 bases at J, with 16 bases between the two ends. CDR3 DNA: TGTGCCAGCAGGGAGGGGGGCTTTGGAAGCACAGATACGCAGTATTTT. Its protein product is CASREGGFGSTDTQYF.

The chain joins TRBV15 to TRBJ2-7, with 8 bases identical to TRBD1. There are 17 residues in the CDR3. V lost 1 base, J lost 2 bases, and 10 bases stayed unmatched. The germline V gene has CDR1 LNHNV and CDR2 YYDKDF (reference sequence). The DNA of the CDR3 is TGTGCCACCAGCAGAGGGTACGAACAGGGGGGTGCCTACGAGCAGTACTTC. Its translation is CATSRGYEQGGAYEQYF.

The V call is TRBV18, the J call TRBJ1-4; 10 bases fit TRBD1. The CDR3 is 14 amino acids. The V gene's germline CDR1 is KGHSH and CDR2 LQKENI. Trimming cost V 5 bases and J 5 bases; bases outside gene matches: 2. The CDR3 region has the DNA TGTGCCAGCTCAAGGACAGGGGGGAATGAAAAACTGTTTTTT. Protein product: CASSRTGGNEKLFF. The entire variable domain, with the rest obtained from reference TRBV18 and TRBJ1-4, is as follows: NAGVMQNPRHLVRRRGQEARLRCSPMKGHSHVYWYRQLPEEGLKFMVYLQKENIIDESGMPKERFSAEFPKEGPSILRIQQVVRGDSAAYFCASSRTGGNEKLFFGSGTQLSVL.

V usage is TRBV29-1 and J usage is TRBJ1-1, with TRBD1 identical over 8 bases. The germline gives CDR1 SQVTM, CDR2 ANQGSEA. Unmatched junction bases numbered 5, after V lost 7 bases and J lost 4 bases. The CDR3 has 12 residues. CDR3 DNA sequence: TGCAGCGGCGGACAGGGAGGCACTGAAGCTTTCTTT. Encoded protein: CSGGQGGTEAFF.

In the case of this clone: This sample also contains other DNA sequences that code for the same CDR3. V gene TRBV27 combines with J gene TRBJ2-7; 10 positions agree with TRBD2. CDR3 length: 16 amino acids. V was clipped by 5 bases and J by 3 bases; unmatched bases: 10. Germline loops: CDR1 MNHEY, CDR2 SMNVEV (reference sequence). Written as DNA, the CDR3 is TGTGCCAGCAGTCCTCCCTGGGCTAGCGGGAGCTACGAGCAGTACTTC. It codes for CASSPPWASGSYEQYF.

A word on this clone: One end of the junction is discordant with germline, which a read error may explain. V gene TRBV14 combines with J gene TRBJ2-1, with D tentatively TRBD2 (6 bases). The CDR3 is 13 amino acids. The germline V gene encodes CDR1 SGHDN and CDR2 FVKESK. This CDR3 is CASGQVQGGEQFF. The CDR3, as DNA: TGTGCCAGCGGCCAAGTGCAGGGAGGTGAGCAGTTCTTC. Combining the CDR3 with reference TRBV14 and TRBJ2-1 gives the whole variable domain EAGVTQFPSHSVIEKGQTVTLRCDPISGHDNLYWYRRVMGKEIKFLLHFVKESKQDESGMPNNRFLAERTGGTYSTLKVQPAELEDSGVYFCASGQVQGGEQFFGPGTRLTVL.

CDR3 DNA sequence: TGTGCCACCAGCACCGTGACTAGCGGGAGATACATTCAGTACTTC. Its protein product is CATSTVTSGRYIQYF. The chain uses TRBV15 and TRBJ2-4, with TRBD2 matching 12 bases. The V gene end was trimmed by 4 bases and the J gene end by 8 bases; junction bases not matched to a gene: 6. CDR3 length: 15 amino acids. Germline V CDR1 and CDR2: LNHNV, YYDKDF (reference sequence). Based on the CDR3 plus reference TRBV15 and TRBJ2-4, the full variable domain is DAMVIQNPRYQVTQFGKPVTLSCSQTLNHNVMYWYQQKSSQAPKLLFHYYDKDFNNEADTPDNFQSRRPNTSFCFLDIRSPGLGDTAMYLCATSTVTSGRYIQYFGAGTRLSVL.

Written as DNA, the CDR3 is TGTGCCATCGGGGCCGAACTGAAGCTTTACGAGCAGTACTTC. Protein: CAIGAELKLYEQYF. The chain links TRBV10-3 to TRBJ2-7; TRBD1 might be the D (5 bases). This CDR3 has 14 amino acids. Deletions cut 8 bases from V and 4 bases from J, with 18 bases between. Germline loops: CDR1 ENHRY, CDR2 SYGVKD.

This clone was observed a handful of times. The chain couples TRBV19 to TRBJ1-2; D gene uncertain. V dropped 3 bases and J dropped 6 bases, with 14 bases sitting between them. CDR3 length: 14 residues. Germline V gene lookup returns CDR1 LNHDA and CDR2 SQIVND (reference sequence). The CDR3 region is CASSILDGSDGYTF. As DNA, the CDR3 is TGTGCCAGTAGTATCCTGGATGGGTCGGATGGCTACACCTTC.

The rearrangement uses TRBV28 and TRBJ2-1; the D is unclear. The CDR3 loop spans 12 amino acids. V dropped 3 bases and J dropped 6 bases, with 6 bases sitting between them. Per the germline V gene, CDR1 is MDHEN and CDR2 is SYDVKM. The CDR3 DNA is TGTGCCAGCAGTTTCGGTGCCAATGAGCAGTTCTTC. Translated: CASSFGANEQFF.

The V gene is TRBV6-1, the J gene TRBJ1-5; the D gene is possibly TRBD1 (5 bases). The V gene's germline CDR1 is MNHNS and CDR2 SASEGT. Trimming pared 5 bases from V and 0 bases from J, leaving 11 bases between. CDR3 length: 15 amino acids. The CDR3 spells CASSPQGYSNQPQHF. CDR3 DNA sequence: TGTGCCAGCAGTCCCCAGGGATATAGCAATCAGCCCCAGCATTTT.

This clone has just a few counts. This CDR3 reads CASSARETPNYGYTF. CDR3 in DNA: TGTGCCAGCAGTGCTCGCGAGACCCCTAACTATGGCTACACCTTC. The V call is TRBV6-1, the J call TRBJ1-2; D gene ambiguous. Germline CDR1 and CDR2: MNHNS and SASEGT. This CDR3 region has 15 residues. V dropped 4 bases and J dropped 0 bases, with 12 bases sitting between them.

V usage is TRBV4-2 and J usage is TRBJ2-6; TRBD1 matches 7 bases. Germline V CDR1 and CDR2: LGHNA, YNFKEQ. The J segment lost 3 bases and the V segment lost 1 base, leaving 0 bases of the junction unmatched. The CDR3 covers 15 residues. The CDR3 sequence is CASSQAGGGANVLTF. As DNA, the CDR3 is TGTGCCAGCAGCCAAGCAGGGGGTGGGGCCAACGTCCTGACTTTC.

This clone was observed a handful of times. J is TRBJ1-2 and V is TRBV9; D remains unclear. Germline V gene sequence: CDR1 SGDLS, CDR2 YYNGEE. The CDR3 runs to 15 residues. Trimming shortened V by 2 bases and J by 8 bases, and 19 bases separated the two germline ends. The CDR3 DNA is TGTGCCAGCAGCGTCAGTGGTCAGAGCTACGGGGGCTACACCTTC. The encoded protein is CASSVSGQSYGGYTF.

This chain joins TRBV7-2 and TRBJ2-4, with 7 bases that match TRBD1. Germline CDR1 SGHTA, CDR2 FQGNSA. CDR3 size: 15 residues. Unmatched junction bases numbered 4, after V lost 4 bases and J lost 1 base. As DNA, the CDR3 is TGTGCCAGCAGCTCGGGACAGTTTGCCAAAAACATTCAGTACTTC. Amino acids: CASSSGQFAKNIQYF.

The V call is TRBV7-6, the J call TRBJ2-3; possibly TRBD1 for D (6 bases). The V end was cut by 1 base, the J end by 2 bases, with 10 bases between. In germline, CDR1 is SGHVS, CDR2 FNYEAQ. CDR3 length: 15 residues. The CDR3 DNA is TGTGCCAGCAGCTTAGTACAGGGTACCACAGATACGCAGTATTTT. Translating gives CASSLVQGTTDTQYF.

This sequence joins TRBV5-4 and TRBJ2-7; TRBD2 agrees at 9 bases. The J segment lost 8 bases and the V segment lost 5 bases, leaving 14 bases of the junction unmatched. The CDR3 loop spans 15 amino acids. Per germline, CDR1 SGHNT and CDR2 YYREEE (reference sequence). In DNA, the CDR3 is TGTGCCAGCAGTCGGTGGCGGGAGGGCCGAGGGAAGCAGTACTTC. As protein: CASSRWREGRGKQYF.